Shown below are 27 T cell receptor beta chains from a single sample sequenced in a study of response to subunit inactivated influenza vaccine. TCRdb fed the RT-PCR reads into MiXCR, producing one record per CDR3 protein. The sample carries approximately 730,000 distinct CDR3 sequences, 14% recorded once. Specimen: PBMCs from blood, collected roughly 2 weeks before vaccination. The receptors derive from a man over 45 who received an inactivated influenza vaccine.

This chain links TRBV20-1 with TRBJ2-1, with D unresolved. V was clipped by 3 bases and J by 8 bases, with 8 bases between them. Germline CDR1 reads DFQATT; CDR2 reads SNEGSKA (reference sequence). CDR3 length equals 11 residues. CDR3 bases: TGCAGTGCTAGTGGGCGCGATGAGCAGTTCTTC. Residues: CSASGRDEQFF.

The CDR3 sequence: CASSLGQPDGYTF. In DNA, the CDR3 is TGCGCCAGCAGCTTGGGGCAGCCAGATGGCTACACCTTC. The genes are TRBV5-1 and TRBJ1-2; D ambiguous. From germline, CDR1 is SGHRS and CDR2 YFSETQ. The V end was cut by 0 bases, the J end by 6 bases, with 9 bases between. This CDR3 has 13 residues.

There are a few counts of this clonotype. The chain links TRBV4-3 to TRBJ1-6; 9 bases match TRBD1. Trimming at V came to 6 bases and at J to 10 bases, leaving 10 bases not matched to a gene. Germline values: CDR1 LGHNA, CDR2 YSLEER. This CDR3 is built from 15 residues. The CDR3 DNA is TGCGCCAGCAGGGCAGGACAGGGGCCCCAATCACCCCTCCACTTT. The encoded protein is CASRAGQGPQSPLHF.

This clonotype appeared many times. The chain uses TRBV6-2 or TRBV6-3 and TRBJ2-1; D not resolved. The CDR3 has 15 amino acids. The V end lost 5 bases, the J end lost 0 bases, and 11 bases lay between the germline ends. Germline assignment: CDR1 MNHEY and CDR2 SVGEGT. CDR3 nucleotides: TGTGCCAGCAGTCCCCCGGAGAGCTCCTACAATGAGCAGTTCTTC. Its protein is CASSPPESSYNEQFF.

This clonotype was observed a handful of times. The chain joins TRBV20-1 to TRBJ2-7; 9 positions match TRBD1. The J segment lost 6 bases and the V segment lost 0 bases, leaving 12 bases of the junction unmatched. The CDR3 runs to 16 residues. Germline V gene data show CDR1 as DFQATT and CDR2 as SNEGSKA (reference sequence). The CDR3 reads CSARDPRTGVTGEQYF. For the CDR3, the DNA is TGCAGTGCTAGAGACCCGAGGACAGGGGTGACGGGCGAGCAGTACTTC.

This clonotype was detected only a few times. The chain recombines TRBV5-5 with TRBJ1-2, with D hard to call. The CDR3 has 16 residues. Trimming shortened V by 0 bases and J by 3 bases, and 15 bases separated the two germline ends. Per germline, CDR1 SGHKS and CDR2 YYEKEE (reference sequence). Here the CDR3 reads CASSLAGVGAYYGYTF. The CDR3 DNA reads TGTGCCAGCAGCTTGGCCGGCGTCGGCGCCTACTATGGCTACACCTTC.

This chain connects TRBV9 to TRBJ2-3; no reliable D call. The CDR3 runs to 16 residues. V was pared by 0 bases and J by 0 bases, with 11 bases between. Germline CDR1 reads SGDLS; CDR2 reads YYNGEE. The CDR3 protein is CASSVGSASSTDTQYF. As DNA, the CDR3 is TGTGCCAGCAGCGTAGGCTCAGCCTCTAGCACAGATACGCAGTATTTT.

Many counts were recorded for this clonotype. The chain uses TRBV12-3 or TRBV12-4 and TRBJ2-4; D remains unclear. V lost 3 bases to trimming and J lost 0 bases, with 9 bases between them. The length of the CDR3 is 15 residues. The CDR3 is CASSFGGVAKNIQYF. The CDR3 nucleotides are TGTGCCAGCAGTTTTGGCGGCGTAGCCAAAAACATTCAGTACTTC.

V is TRBV12-3 or TRBV12-4 and J is TRBJ2-7, with 7 bases matching TRBD1. After removal of 6 bases from V and 3 bases from J, the junction contained 2 bases not matched to a gene. This CDR3 is 12 amino acids long. The CDR3 region has the DNA TGTGCCAGCAGAGGGACAGACTACGAGCAGTACTTC. Protein sequence: CASRGTDYEQYF.

The chain employs TRBV28 and TRBJ2-7; D gene ambiguous. This CDR3 spans 15 amino acids. Germline V CDR1 and CDR2: MDHEN, SYDVKM. The V end lost 5 bases, the J end lost 3 bases, and 17 bases lay between the germline ends. The CDR3 spells CASSLSPAQHYEQYF. CDR3 bases: TGTGCCAGCAGTCTTTCCCCCGCACAGCACTACGAGCAGTACTTC.

This clonotype was detected only once. V and J are TRBV7-9 and TRBJ1-1; D remains unclear. Trimming left V 1 base short and J 2 bases short, with 8 bases between. This CDR3 region has 14 residues. Germline CDR1 reads SEHNR; CDR2 reads FQNEAQ (reference sequence). The DNA of the CDR3 is TGTGCCAGCAGCTTAGTGGGGTTTAACACTGAAGCTTTCTTT. It specifies CASSLVGFNTEAFF. Full variable domain (outside the CDR3, taken from reference TRBV7-9 and TRBJ1-1): DTGVSQNPRHKITKRGQNVTFRCDPISEHNRLYWYRQTLGQGPEFLTYFQNEAQLEKSRLLSDRFSAERPKGSFSTLEIQRTEQGDSAMYLCASSLVGFNTEAFFGQGTRLTVV.

The gene calls are TRBV6-1 and TRBJ2-3; D may be TRBD2 (6 bases). Germline values: CDR1 MNHNS, CDR2 SASEGT. Trimming removed 4 bases at V and 2 bases at J, with 16 bases between. The CDR3 totals 16 residues. The CDR3 spells CASSGGLSSYTDTQYF. The DNA of the CDR3 is TGTGCCAGCAGTGGGGGACTCTCGAGCTACACAGATACGCAGTATTTT.

In its sample, this clonotype was seen a few times. This chain links TRBV7-9 with TRBJ1-2, with a tentative D call TRBD1 (6 bases). Germline lookup yields CDR1 SEHNR and CDR2 FQNEAQ (reference sequence). Trimming took 3 bases from V and 8 from J, leaving 13 bases between them. CDR3 length: 13 residues. This CDR3 is CASSLGIDRGYTF. For the CDR3, the DNA is TGTGCCAGCAGCTTGGGGATCGACAGGGGCTACACCTTC.

This clonotype occurred a few times. The genes are TRBV19 and TRBJ2-1; possibly TRBD1 or TRBD2 for D (5 bases each). This CDR3 has 12 residues. V lost 5 bases, J lost 8 bases, and 10 bases lay in between. Germline CDR1 and CDR2: LNHDA and SQIVND (reference sequence). CDR3 sequence (DNA): TGTGCCAGTAGTTCCTCGGGACATGAGCAGTTCTTC. Its translation: CASSSSGHEQFF.

This chain uses TRBV20-1 with TRBJ2-7, with 8 bases fitting TRBD2. V gave up 6 bases and J gave up 2 bases; unmatched junction bases: 6. There are 13 residues in the CDR3. Germline CDR1 and CDR2: DFQATT and SNEGSKA (reference sequence). In nucleotides, the CDR3 is TGCAGTGCACACGGGACTAGTGCCTACGAGCAGTACTTC. Translation: CSAHGTSAYEQYF.

This clonotype was seen at least ten times. An end of the junction differs from the germline gene, which may be a read error. The chain combines TRBV5-1 with TRBJ2-7, with TRBD2 matching 7 bases. This CDR3 has 15 amino acids. CDR1 SGHRS and CDR2 YFSETQ come from the germline V gene. The CDR3 nucleotides read TGTGCCAGCAGCTTAGACCGCGGGAGCTCCTACGAGCAGTACTTC. Translation: CASSLDRGSSYEQYF.

This clonotype has only a few counts. The V gene is TRBV11-1, the J gene TRBJ2-7, with 8 bases that match TRBD1. Germline CDR1 is SGHAT and CDR2 is FQDESV (reference sequence). Trimming cost V 1 base and J 0 bases; bases outside gene matches: 8. CDR3 length: 17 residues. CDR3 loop: CASSLGPLGQGSYEQYF. For the CDR3, the DNA is TGTGCCAGCAGCTTAGGTCCACTAGGACAGGGCTCCTACGAGCAGTACTTC.

For the CDR3, the DNA is TGTGCCAGCAGTGGGGCGAGTAACTATGGCTACACCTTC. Translated, it gives CASSGASNYGYTF. The chain combines TRBV28 with TRBJ1-2; weak D call: TRBD1 (5 bases). V lost 5 bases and J 1 base, leaving 8 bases between the germline ends. CDR1 MDHEN and CDR2 SYDVKM come from the germline V gene. The CDR3 spans 13 residues.

In nucleotides, the CDR3 is TGTGCCAGCAGCTTAGCGAAGGGATCCAATGAGCAGTTCTTC. Amino acid sequence: CASSLAKGSNEQFF. The rearrangement joins TRBV7-9 to TRBJ2-1; D is unclear. The CDR3 has 14 amino acids. Deletions cut 0 bases from V and 6 bases from J, with 9 bases between. CDR1 is SEHNR and CDR2 is FQNEAQ in the germline V gene (reference sequence). Full variable domain (rest looked up from reference TRBV7-9 and TRBJ2-1): DTGVSQNPRHKITKRGQNVTFRCDPISEHNRLYWYRQTLGQGPEFLTYFQNEAQLEKSRLLSDRFSAERPKGSFSTLEIQRTEQGDSAMYLCASSLAKGSNEQFFGPGTRLTVL.

This rearrangement joins TRBV7-8 to TRBJ2-5; 7 bases align to TRBD2. Germline CDR1 and CDR2: SGHVS and FQNEAQ. The CDR3 runs 17 residues. V gave up 5 bases and J gave up 2 bases; unmatched junction bases: 14. This CDR3 is CASSPLFSGGDQETQYF. The DNA of the CDR3 is TGTGCCAGCAGCCCCCTTTTTTCGGGAGGTGATCAAGAGACCCAGTACTTC.

Many counts were recorded for this clonotype. This chain connects TRBV5-1 to TRBJ2-2; D gene unclear. From germline, CDR1 is SGHRS and CDR2 YFSETQ. The CDR3 totals 16 residues. The V end lost 2 bases, the J end lost 4 bases, and 15 bases lay between the germline ends. In DNA form, the CDR3 reads TGCGCCAGCAGCTTCGGTCAACCGCGAGTCACCGGGGAGCTGTTTTTT. Protein product: CASSFGQPRVTGELFF.

The CDR3 here is CSATPLLEQFF. CDR3 sequence (DNA): TGCAGTGCTACCCCCTTGCTTGAGCAGTTCTTC. The chain has TRBV20-1 and TRBJ2-1, with no clear D. The germline CDR1 and CDR2 sequences are DFQATT and SNEGSKA (reference sequence). This CDR3 region has 11 residues. V gave up 4 bases and J gave up 9 bases, with 10 bases separating them.

This clonotype has a handful of counts. The J gene is TRBJ1-5, the V gene TRBV20-1; D ambiguous. The CDR3 is 13 residues long. Per germline, CDR1 DFQATT and CDR2 SNEGSKA (reference sequence). V was trimmed by 3 bases and J by 5 bases, leaving 11 bases between them. DNA for the CDR3: TGCAGTGCTAGGCCAGGTTTCGATCAGCCCCAGCATTTT. This codes for CSARPGFDQPQHF.

This clonotype was counted only a few times. The chain uses TRBV29-1 and TRBJ2-1, with D uncertain. V was cut by 6 bases and J by 0 bases, with 15 bases left in between. CDR3 size: 15 residues. CDR1 and CDR2 from the germline V gene are SQVTM and ANQGSEA. The CDR3: CSVARRLSSYNEQFF. CDR3 nucleotides: TGCAGCGTGGCCCGTAGACTGAGCTCCTACAATGAGCAGTTCTTC.

The chain employs TRBV2 and TRBJ1-6; 9 bases fit TRBD1. CDR1 and CDR2 from the germline V gene are SNHLY and FYNNEI. Trimming at V came to 5 bases and at J to 5 bases, leaving 7 bases not matched to a gene. CDR3 length equals 16 residues. The CDR3 bases are TGTGCCAGCAGTATACAGGGGGCGCGGGATAATTCACCCCTCCACTTT. It encodes CASSIQGARDNSPLHF.

This clonotype was observed many times. The gene calls are TRBV20-1 and TRBJ2-1, with TRBD2 as a possible D gene (6 bases). Trimming pared 3 bases from V and 4 bases from J, leaving 16 bases between. Germline CDR1 reads DFQATT; CDR2 reads SNEGSKA (reference sequence). There are 15 residues in the CDR3. The DNA for the CDR3 is TGCAGTGCTAGGGAAGCCGGGAGACTATACAATGAGCAGTTCTTC. Translated, it gives CSAREAGRLYNEQFF.

In its sample, this clonotype was seen a few times. The chain joins TRBV4-3 to TRBJ2-2; D remains ambiguous. The CDR3 runs 18 residues. Trimming removed 4 bases from V and 1 base from J, with 19 bases in between. CDR1 is LGHNA and CDR2 is YSLEER in the germline V gene. The CDR3 DNA is TGCGCCAGCAGCCCAAGAGATTGGACGGACGAGAACACCGGGGAGCTGTTTTTT. Protein sequence: CASSPRDWTDENTGELFF.